This T cell receptor beta chain was sequenced for a study of vaccination effects on CD4 cells after COVID-19. As for the study in general: PBMC cultures contained approximately 1.8 million cells per well, 7.5 to 10 IU/ml IL-2 and around 9.9 ug/ml peptides.

Subsequent to roughly 9 days of culture, CD4+ T cells were isolated. Nucleocapsid antibodies stayed negative before and after vaccination, showing no earlier SARS-CoV-2 infection. The authors exchanged half the medium for IL-2 medium on days 3 and 7. Repertoires were generated with immunoSEQ multiplex PCR, while TCRdb's copy carries only in-frame clones and drops some. This sample has about 25,000 clones, with 65% to 80% found just once. Study results and caveats: Limitations: small convalescent group and missing early post-infection timepoints.

As concerns this clone: Its matching antigen is unknown.

The clonotype comes from a human donor who received a COVID-19 vaccine. Sequences were derived from CD4+ T cells from PBMCs cultured without peptide, sampled before COVID-19 vaccination.

The CDR3: CASSSGLAGVNEQFF. CDR3 nucleotide sequence: TGCGCCAGCAGCTCGGGACTAGCGGGGGTGAATGAGCAGTTCTTC. The chain combines TRBV5-1 with TRBJ2-1; 14 bases align to TRBD2. Germline V gene sequence: CDR1 SGHRS, CDR2 YFSETQ. CDR3 size: 15 residues. J lost 7 bases, V lost 3 bases, and 3 bases had no gene match.